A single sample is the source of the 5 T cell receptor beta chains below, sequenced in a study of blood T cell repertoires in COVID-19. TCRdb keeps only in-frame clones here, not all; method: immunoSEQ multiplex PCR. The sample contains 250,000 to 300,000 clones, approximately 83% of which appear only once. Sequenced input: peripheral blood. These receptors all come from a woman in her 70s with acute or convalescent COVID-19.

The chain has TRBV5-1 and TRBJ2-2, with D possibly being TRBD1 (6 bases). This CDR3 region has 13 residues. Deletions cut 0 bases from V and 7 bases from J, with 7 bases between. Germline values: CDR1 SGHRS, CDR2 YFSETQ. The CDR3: CASSLGTVGELFF. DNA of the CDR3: TGCGCCAGCAGCTTGGGGACAGTCGGGGAGCTGTTTTTT.

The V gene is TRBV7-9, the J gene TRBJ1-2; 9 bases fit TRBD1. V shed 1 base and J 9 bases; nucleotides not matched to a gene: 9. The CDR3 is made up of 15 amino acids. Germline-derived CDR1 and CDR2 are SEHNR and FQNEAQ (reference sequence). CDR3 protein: CASSLGTGGTSRYTF. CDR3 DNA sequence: TGTGCCAGCAGCTTAGGCACAGGGGGCACGTCCCGCTACACCTTC.

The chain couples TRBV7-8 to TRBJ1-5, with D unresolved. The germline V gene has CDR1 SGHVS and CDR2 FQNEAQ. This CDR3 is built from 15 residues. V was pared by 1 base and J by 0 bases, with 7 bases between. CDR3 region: CASSLGVLSNQPQHF. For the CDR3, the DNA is TGTGCCAGCAGCTTAGGCGTCCTTAGCAATCAGCCCCAGCATTTT.

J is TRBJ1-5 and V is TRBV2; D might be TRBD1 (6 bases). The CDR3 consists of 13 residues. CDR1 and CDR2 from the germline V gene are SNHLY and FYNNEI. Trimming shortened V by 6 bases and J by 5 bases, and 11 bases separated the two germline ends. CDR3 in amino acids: CASRPDRYQPQHF. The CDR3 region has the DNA TGTGCCAGCAGGCCGGACAGATATCAGCCCCAGCATTTT.

DNA of the CDR3: TGTGCCAGCAGTCCCCGCGGGGGGCAGACCACTCATGGCTACACCTTC. Residues: CASSPRGGQTTHGYTF. The V call is TRBV3-1 (or the pseudogene TRBV3-2), the J call TRBJ1-2; maybe TRBD1 (6 bases). Trimming took 6 bases from V and 6 from J, leaving 23 bases between them. Germline values: CDR1 LGHDT, CDR2 YNNKEL (reference sequence). The CDR3 contains 16 residues.